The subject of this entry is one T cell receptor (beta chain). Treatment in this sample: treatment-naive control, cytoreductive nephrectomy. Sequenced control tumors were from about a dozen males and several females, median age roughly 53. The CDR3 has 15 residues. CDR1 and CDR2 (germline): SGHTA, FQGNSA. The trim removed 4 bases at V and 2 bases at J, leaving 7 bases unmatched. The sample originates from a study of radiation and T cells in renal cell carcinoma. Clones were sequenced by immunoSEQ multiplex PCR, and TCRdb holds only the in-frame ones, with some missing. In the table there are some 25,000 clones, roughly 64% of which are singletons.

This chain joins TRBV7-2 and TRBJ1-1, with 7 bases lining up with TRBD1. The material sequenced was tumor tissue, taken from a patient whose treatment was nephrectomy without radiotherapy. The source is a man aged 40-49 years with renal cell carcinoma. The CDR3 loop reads CASSSRTGDNTEAFF. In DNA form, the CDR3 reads TGTGCCAGCAGCTCCAGGACAGGCGACAACACTGAAGCTTTCTTT.